This TCR beta chain was sequenced for a study of neurological immune-mediated disorders. Turning to the study itself: The disease course was relapsing-remitting in around 31 and secondary progressive in about 9% of the roughly 35 multiple sclerosis patients. The study's findings and limits: One related-CDR3 cluster, identified by phylogenetic grouping, held the repertoires of 18 of 34 multiple sclerosis patients and was a possible signature.

V was trimmed by 8 bases and J by 5 bases, leaving 18 bases between them. This CDR3 is 14 amino acids long. Per the germline V gene, CDR1 is LNHNV and CDR2 is YYDKDF (reference sequence). The unsorted libraries originated from 2 million PBMCs kept at -80 C. Each TCR transcript was tagged with a 10-nucleotide random UMI during 5'RACE. TCRdb itself ran the 5' RACE reads through MiXCR, one entry per CDR3 protein. The sample holds some 120,000 distinct CDR3 sequences, roughly 3.2% seen once. This clonotype was observed at least ten times. Its antigen is unidentified. Sample: PBMCs. The clonotype was recovered from a woman in her 30s with multiple sclerosis. V gene TRBV15 combines with J gene TRBJ2-5; D unresolved. The CDR3 sequence: CATQTPKEWETQYF. The CDR3 nucleotides read TGTGCCACCCAAACTCCTAAAGAGTGGGAGACCCAGTACTTC. Together with reference TRBV15 and TRBJ2-5, the CDR3 gives the full variable domain: DAMVIQNPRYQVTQFGKPVTLSCSQTLNHNVMYWYQQKSSQAPKLLFHYYDKDFNNEADTPDNFQSRRPNTSFCFLDIRSPGLGDTAMYLCATQTPKEWETQYFGPGTRLLVL.